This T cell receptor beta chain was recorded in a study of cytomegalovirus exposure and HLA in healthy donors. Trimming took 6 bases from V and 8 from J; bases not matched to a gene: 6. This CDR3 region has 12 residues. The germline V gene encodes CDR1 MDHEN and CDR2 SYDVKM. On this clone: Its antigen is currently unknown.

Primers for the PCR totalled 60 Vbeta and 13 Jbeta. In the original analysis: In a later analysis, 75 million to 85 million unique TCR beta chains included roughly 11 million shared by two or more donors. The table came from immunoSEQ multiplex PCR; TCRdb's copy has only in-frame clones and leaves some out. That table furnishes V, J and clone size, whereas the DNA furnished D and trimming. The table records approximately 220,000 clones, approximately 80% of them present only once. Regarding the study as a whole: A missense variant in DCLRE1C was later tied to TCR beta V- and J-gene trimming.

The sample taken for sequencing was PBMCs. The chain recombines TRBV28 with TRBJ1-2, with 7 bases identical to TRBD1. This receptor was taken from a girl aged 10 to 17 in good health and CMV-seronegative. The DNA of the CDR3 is TGTGCCAGCAGGCCAGGGGGATGGGGCTACACCTTC. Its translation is CASRPGGWGYTF.